The 10 T cell receptor beta chains below all came from one sample that was sequenced in a study of blood T cell repertoires in COVID-19. Sequenced by immunoSEQ multiplex PCR; TCRdb stores in-frame clones only, minus some. The table includes approximately 59,000 clones, approximately 78% detected once. Material: peripheral blood. These receptors were taken from a man aged 80 or over with acute or convalescent COVID-19.

The V and J genes are TRBV28 and TRBJ1-5; D gene uncertain. From germline, CDR1 is MDHEN and CDR2 SYDVKM. The CDR3 is made up of 16 amino acids. Trimming left V 4 bases short and J 0 bases short, with 13 bases between. As DNA, the CDR3 is TGTGCCAGCAGTTCTGGCAGCAGCGTTAGCAATCAGCCCCAGCATTTT. Its translation: CASSSGSSVSNQPQHF.

The chain joins TRBV5-1 to TRBJ2-2, with 7 positions matching TRBD1. V shed 0 bases, J shed 1 base, and the junction held 6 bases outside the gene matches. The CDR3 loop spans 17 amino acids. Looked up from germline, CDR1 is SGHRS and CDR2 is YFSETQ. CDR3 amino acids: CASSLEPGTVNTGELFF. Here the CDR3 DNA reads TGCGCCAGCAGCTTGGAGCCGGGGACAGTGAACACCGGGGAGCTGTTTTTT.

This clone was picked up one time. This chain joins TRBV14 and TRBJ1-1, with D perhaps matching TRBD1 (6 bases). There are 13 residues in the CDR3. Germline V gene sequence: CDR1 SGHDN, CDR2 FVKESK. The ends were cut back, 4 bases at V and 5 bases at J, with 11 bases in the middle. The CDR3 nucleotides read TGTGCCAGCAGCCTCAGGGGAAGGACTGAAGCTTTCTTT. Its translation is CASSLRGRTEAFF.

The V call is TRBV29-1, the J call TRBJ1-2; 8 bases agree with TRBD1. Germline CDR1 SQVTM, CDR2 ANQGSEA. V lost 5 bases to trimming and J lost 4 bases; unmatched junction nucleotides: 6. The CDR3 consists of 13 residues. CDR3 amino acids: CSVLTGDGYGYTF. CDR3 DNA: TGCAGCGTTTTGACAGGGGATGGCTATGGCTACACCTTC.

This clone was seen more than once but under ten times. V usage is TRBV10-3 and J usage is TRBJ1-2; the D is unclear. The CDR3 covers 16 residues. V gave up 10 bases and J gave up 4 bases, with 25 bases separating them. Germline loops: CDR1 ENHRY, CDR2 SYGVKD. The CDR3 DNA sequence: TGTGCCACGGGTGCCGGGAGGACCCTGCGAGGCTATGGCTACACCTTC. This codes for CATGAGRTLRGYGYTF.

V is TRBV29-1 and J is TRBJ2-7; TRBD2 might be the D (6 bases). With 1 base removed from V and 2 bases from J, the gap between germline ends came to 6 bases. Germline CDR1 SQVTM, CDR2 ANQGSEA. This CDR3 contains 12 residues. Written as DNA, the CDR3 is TGCAGCGTTGAAGGGACTACCTACGAGCAGTACTTC. Encoded protein: CSVEGTTYEQYF.

This clone has only one observation. This chain uses TRBV19 with TRBJ1-1; D is unclear. This CDR3 is built from 13 residues. Trimming removed 4 bases at V and 4 bases at J, with 10 bases between. CDR1 is LNHDA and CDR2 is SQIVND in the germline V gene (reference sequence). CDR3 protein: CASSKLSGTEAFF. The CDR3 region has the DNA TGTGCCAGTAGTAAACTAAGTGGCACTGAAGCTTTCTTT.

The chain recombines TRBV18 with TRBJ1-2, with D perhaps matching TRBD1 (5 bases). The CDR3 spans 15 residues. V gave up 6 bases and J gave up 1 base, with 15 bases separating them. The germline V gene has CDR1 KGHSH and CDR2 LQKENI. The chain's CDR3 is CASSQRGRLNYGYTF. The CDR3 bases are TGTGCCAGCTCCCAGCGGGGCAGACTTAACTATGGCTACACCTTC.

V is TRBV18 and J is TRBJ2-2; maybe TRBD2 (6 bases). V was shortened by 0 bases and J by 1 base, with 6 bases between the two germline ends. The CDR3 totals 15 residues. Germline CDR1 KGHSH, CDR2 LQKENI. CDR3 bases: TGTGCCAGCTCACCACCCGGGAGGAACACCGGGGAGCTGTTTTTT. This translates into CASSPPGRNTGELFF.

The chain has TRBV11-3 and TRBJ2-7, with TRBD1 matching 11 bases. The CDR3 covers 14 residues. Germline lookup yields CDR1 SGHNT and CDR2 YENEEA. The J segment lost 4 bases and the V segment lost 5 bases, leaving 4 bases of the junction unmatched. The CDR3 is CASSPRDRGYEQYF. CDR3 DNA: TGTGCCAGCAGCCCCAGGGACAGGGGGTACGAGCAGTACTTC.